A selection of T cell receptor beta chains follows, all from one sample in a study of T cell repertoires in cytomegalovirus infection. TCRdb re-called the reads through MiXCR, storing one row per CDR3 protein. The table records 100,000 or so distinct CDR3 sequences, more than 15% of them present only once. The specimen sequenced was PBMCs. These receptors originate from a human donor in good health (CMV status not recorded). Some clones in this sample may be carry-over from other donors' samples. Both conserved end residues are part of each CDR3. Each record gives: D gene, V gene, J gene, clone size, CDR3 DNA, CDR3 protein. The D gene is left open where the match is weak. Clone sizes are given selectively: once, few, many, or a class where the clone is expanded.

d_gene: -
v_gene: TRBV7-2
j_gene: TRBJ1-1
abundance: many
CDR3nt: TGTGCCAGCAGCCCAAGGACGGCGAACACTGAAGCTTTCTTT
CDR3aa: CASSPRTANTEAFF

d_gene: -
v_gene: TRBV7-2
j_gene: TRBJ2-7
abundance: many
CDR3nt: TGTGCCAGCAGCGAGAACCGGGACAACTCCTACGAGCAGTACTTC
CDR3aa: CASSENRDNSYEQYF

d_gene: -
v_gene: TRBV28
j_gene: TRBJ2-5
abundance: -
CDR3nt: TGTGCCAGCAGTGTCCCCTTGGGGGCGACACAAGAGACCCAGTACTTC
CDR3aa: CASSVPLGATQETQYF

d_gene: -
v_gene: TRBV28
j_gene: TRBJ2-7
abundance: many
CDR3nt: TGTGCCAGCAGTTCCCTGAGAAGCAGAGGGTTTAGAGAGCAGTACTTC
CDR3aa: CASSSLRSRGFREQYF

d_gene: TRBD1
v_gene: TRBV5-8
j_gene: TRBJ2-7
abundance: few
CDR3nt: TGTGCCAGCAGCTTACGACAGGGGGCCGGTCGGGAGCAGTACTTC
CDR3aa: CASSLRQGAGREQYF

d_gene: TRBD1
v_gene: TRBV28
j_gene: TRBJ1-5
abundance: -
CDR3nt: TGTGCCAGCAGTTTCGAACAGGGGGTAGGCAATCAGCCCCAGCATTTT
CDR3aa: CASSFEQGVGNQPQHF

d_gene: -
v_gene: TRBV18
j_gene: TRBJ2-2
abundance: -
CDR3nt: TGTGCCAGCTCACCGGGGGCAGGGCGAACCGGGGAGCTGTTTTTT
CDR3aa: CASSPGAGRTGELFF

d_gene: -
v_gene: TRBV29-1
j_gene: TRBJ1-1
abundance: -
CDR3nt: TGCAGTCTCGACAGGCAGAACACTGAAGCTTTCTTT
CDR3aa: CSLDRQNTEAFF

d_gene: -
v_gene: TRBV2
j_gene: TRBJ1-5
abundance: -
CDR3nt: TGTGCCAGCAGTGACGTAGGACAGAGCAATCAGCCCCAGCATTTT
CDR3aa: CASSDVGQSNQPQHF

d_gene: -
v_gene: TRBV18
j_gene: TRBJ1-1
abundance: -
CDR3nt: TGTGCCAGCTCACCCCTGGGGACGGACACTGAAGCTTTCTTT
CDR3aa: CASSPLGTDTEAFF

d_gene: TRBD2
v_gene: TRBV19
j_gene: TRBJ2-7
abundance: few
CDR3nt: TGTGCCAGTCGGGCTAGCGGGGCGGAAGAGCAGTACTTC
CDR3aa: CASRASGAEEQYF

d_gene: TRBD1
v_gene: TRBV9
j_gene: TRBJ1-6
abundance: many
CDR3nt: TGTGCCAGCAGCCGAATTCCGGGACAGGGAAATTCACCCCTCCACTTT
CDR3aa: CASSRIPGQGNSPLHF

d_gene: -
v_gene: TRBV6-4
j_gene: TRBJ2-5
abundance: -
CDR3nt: TGTGCCAGCAGTCCCGGGGCAGGGGAGGCAGAGACCCAGTACTTC
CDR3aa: CASSPGAGEAETQYF

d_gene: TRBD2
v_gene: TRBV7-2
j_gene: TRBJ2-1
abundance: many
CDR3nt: TGTGCCAGCAGCTTAGCGGCGGGGAGGGGCTCCTACAATGAGCAGTTCTTC
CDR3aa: CASSLAAGRGSYNEQFF

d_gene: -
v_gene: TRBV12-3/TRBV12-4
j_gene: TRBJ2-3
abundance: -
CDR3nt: TGTGCCAGCAAGAGGACCCCCACAGATACGCAGTATTTT
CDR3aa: CASKRTPTDTQYF

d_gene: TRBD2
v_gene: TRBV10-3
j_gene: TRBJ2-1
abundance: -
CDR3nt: TGTGCCATCAGTGAGCCGATATGGACTAGCGGGGGACCCAATGAGCAGTTCTTC
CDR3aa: CAISEPIWTSGGPNEQFF

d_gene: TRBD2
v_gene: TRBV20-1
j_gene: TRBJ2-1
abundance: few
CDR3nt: TGCAGTCCCTTTCGTAGCGGGGTAAATGAGCAGTTCTTC
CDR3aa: CSPFRSGVNEQFF

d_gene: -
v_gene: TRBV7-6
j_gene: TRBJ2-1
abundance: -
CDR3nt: TGTGCCAGCAGCCCCCCTGGGAGCTCCTACAATGAGCAGTTCTTC
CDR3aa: CASSPPGSSYNEQFF

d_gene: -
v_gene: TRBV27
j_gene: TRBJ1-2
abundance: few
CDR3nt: TGTGCCAGCAGTTTGGTAGGGTTTAACTATGGCTACACCTTC
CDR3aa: CASSLVGFNYGYTF

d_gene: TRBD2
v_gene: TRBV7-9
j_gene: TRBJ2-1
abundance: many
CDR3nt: TGTGCCAGCAGCTCCCCTAGCGGGGGGTTAAGGGAGCAGTTCTTC
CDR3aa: CASSSPSGGLREQFF

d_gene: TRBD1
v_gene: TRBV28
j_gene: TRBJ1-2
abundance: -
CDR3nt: TGTGCCAGCAGCGCGGACAGGTCACGGGGCTACACCTTC
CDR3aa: CASSADRSRGYTF

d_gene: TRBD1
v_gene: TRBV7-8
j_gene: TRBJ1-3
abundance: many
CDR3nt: TGTGCCAGCAGCACTCTGACAGGGAGAAGTTTCCCCTCTGGAAACACCATATATTTT
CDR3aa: CASSTLTGRSFPSGNTIYF

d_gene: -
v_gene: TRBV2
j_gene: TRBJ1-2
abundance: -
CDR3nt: TGTGCCAGCAGGGCCTGGTGGGGCAGGAATGGCTACACCTTC
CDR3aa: CASRAWWGRNGYTF

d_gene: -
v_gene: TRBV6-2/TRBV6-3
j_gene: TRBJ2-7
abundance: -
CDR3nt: TGTGCCAGCAGCCCCTGGAGGGTTGAACTCCACGAGCAGTACTTC
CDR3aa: CASSPWRVELHEQYF

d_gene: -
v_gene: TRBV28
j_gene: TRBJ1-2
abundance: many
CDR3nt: TGTGCCAGCAGTTTAGGCTCGATTGGCTACACCTTC
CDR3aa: CASSLGSIGYTF

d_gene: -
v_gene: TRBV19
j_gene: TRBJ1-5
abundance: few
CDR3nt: TGTGCCAGTAGTATAGGACCCGGTCAGCCCCAGCATTTT
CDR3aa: CASSIGPGQPQHF

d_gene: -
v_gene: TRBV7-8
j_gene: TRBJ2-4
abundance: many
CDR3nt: TGTGCCAGCAGCGCGGAGGCAGGAAACATTCAGTACTTC
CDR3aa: CASSAEAGNIQYF

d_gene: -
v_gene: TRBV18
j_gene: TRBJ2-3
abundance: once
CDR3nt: TGTGCCAGCTCACCGGGCACAGATACGCAGTATTTT
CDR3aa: CASSPGTDTQYF

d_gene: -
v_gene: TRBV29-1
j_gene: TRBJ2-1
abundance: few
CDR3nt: TGCAGCGTTAGGAAAGGGGGTTCCTACAATGAGCAGTTCTTC
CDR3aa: CSVRKGGSYNEQFF

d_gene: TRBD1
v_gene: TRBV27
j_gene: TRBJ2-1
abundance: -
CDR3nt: TGTGCCAGCAGTGTCCGGCAGGGGGCCTACAATGAGCAGTTCTTC
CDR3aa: CASSVRQGAYNEQFF

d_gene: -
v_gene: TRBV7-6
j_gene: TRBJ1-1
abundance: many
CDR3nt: TGTGCCAGCAGCTTCGGGGGGGATGAAGCTTTCTTT
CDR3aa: CASSFGGDEAFF

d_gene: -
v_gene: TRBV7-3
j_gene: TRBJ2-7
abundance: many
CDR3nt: TGTGCCAGCAGCCTACCTCTTAGGCCTATCTTCATCTACGAGCAGTACTTC
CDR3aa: CASSLPLRPIFIYEQYF